The subject of this entry is one T cell receptor beta chain. Antigen: not known. This sample was taken from a study of T cell clusters in autoimmune cytopenias. Overall study context: A median age of about 60 years and mean of approximately 51 years characterized healthy donor controls. Points from the study as a whole: The cluster-lack signature was not seen for secondary cytopenia versus chronic lymphocytic leukemia.

This CDR3 region has 19 residues. Germline lookup yields CDR1 MNHEY and CDR2 SVGAGI. TRB was amplified by touch-down multiplex PCR, primer pools A and B combined. TCRdb reprocessed the multiplex PCR reads and reports one entry per CDR3 protein, with no DNA. Recorded for this sample: 6,000 to 8,500 distinct CDR3 sequences. Each sample's input was 250 ng genomic DNA, roughly 40,000 genome equivalents. The same data also contributed to another study, on T cell repertoires in aging, cancer and after chemotherapy. This second study notes: Repeat sampling of healthy donors over several months to years showed clear clonal overlap. The full dataset contained several million TCR reads.

The specimen sequenced was peripheral blood. The clonotype originates from a human donor in good health. The chain recombines TRBV6-5 with TRBJ1-4; TCRdb calls TRBD1, which cannot be checked without DNA. Here the CDR3 reads CASSYSGAPGAGANEKLFF.